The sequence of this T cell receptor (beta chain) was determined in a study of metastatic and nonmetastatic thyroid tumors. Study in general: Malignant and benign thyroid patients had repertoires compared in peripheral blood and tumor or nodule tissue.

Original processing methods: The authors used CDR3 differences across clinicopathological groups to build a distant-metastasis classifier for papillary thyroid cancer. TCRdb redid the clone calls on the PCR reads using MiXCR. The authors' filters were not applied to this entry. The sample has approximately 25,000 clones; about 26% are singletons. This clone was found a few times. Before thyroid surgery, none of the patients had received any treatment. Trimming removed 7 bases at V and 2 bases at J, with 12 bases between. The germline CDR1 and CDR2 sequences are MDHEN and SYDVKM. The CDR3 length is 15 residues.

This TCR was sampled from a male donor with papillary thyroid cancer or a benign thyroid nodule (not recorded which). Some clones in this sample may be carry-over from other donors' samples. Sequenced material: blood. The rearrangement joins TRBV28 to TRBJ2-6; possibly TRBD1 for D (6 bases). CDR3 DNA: TGTGCCAGCATCCCCGGACAGACTGGGGCCAACGTCCTGACTTTC. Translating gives CASIPGQTGANVLTF. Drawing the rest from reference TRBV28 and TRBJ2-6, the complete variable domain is DVKVTQSSRYLVKRTGEKVFLECVQDMDHENMFWYRQDPGLGLRLIYFSYDVKMKEKGDIPEGYSVSREKKERFSLILESASTNQTSMYLCASIPGQTGANVLTFGAGSRLTVL.